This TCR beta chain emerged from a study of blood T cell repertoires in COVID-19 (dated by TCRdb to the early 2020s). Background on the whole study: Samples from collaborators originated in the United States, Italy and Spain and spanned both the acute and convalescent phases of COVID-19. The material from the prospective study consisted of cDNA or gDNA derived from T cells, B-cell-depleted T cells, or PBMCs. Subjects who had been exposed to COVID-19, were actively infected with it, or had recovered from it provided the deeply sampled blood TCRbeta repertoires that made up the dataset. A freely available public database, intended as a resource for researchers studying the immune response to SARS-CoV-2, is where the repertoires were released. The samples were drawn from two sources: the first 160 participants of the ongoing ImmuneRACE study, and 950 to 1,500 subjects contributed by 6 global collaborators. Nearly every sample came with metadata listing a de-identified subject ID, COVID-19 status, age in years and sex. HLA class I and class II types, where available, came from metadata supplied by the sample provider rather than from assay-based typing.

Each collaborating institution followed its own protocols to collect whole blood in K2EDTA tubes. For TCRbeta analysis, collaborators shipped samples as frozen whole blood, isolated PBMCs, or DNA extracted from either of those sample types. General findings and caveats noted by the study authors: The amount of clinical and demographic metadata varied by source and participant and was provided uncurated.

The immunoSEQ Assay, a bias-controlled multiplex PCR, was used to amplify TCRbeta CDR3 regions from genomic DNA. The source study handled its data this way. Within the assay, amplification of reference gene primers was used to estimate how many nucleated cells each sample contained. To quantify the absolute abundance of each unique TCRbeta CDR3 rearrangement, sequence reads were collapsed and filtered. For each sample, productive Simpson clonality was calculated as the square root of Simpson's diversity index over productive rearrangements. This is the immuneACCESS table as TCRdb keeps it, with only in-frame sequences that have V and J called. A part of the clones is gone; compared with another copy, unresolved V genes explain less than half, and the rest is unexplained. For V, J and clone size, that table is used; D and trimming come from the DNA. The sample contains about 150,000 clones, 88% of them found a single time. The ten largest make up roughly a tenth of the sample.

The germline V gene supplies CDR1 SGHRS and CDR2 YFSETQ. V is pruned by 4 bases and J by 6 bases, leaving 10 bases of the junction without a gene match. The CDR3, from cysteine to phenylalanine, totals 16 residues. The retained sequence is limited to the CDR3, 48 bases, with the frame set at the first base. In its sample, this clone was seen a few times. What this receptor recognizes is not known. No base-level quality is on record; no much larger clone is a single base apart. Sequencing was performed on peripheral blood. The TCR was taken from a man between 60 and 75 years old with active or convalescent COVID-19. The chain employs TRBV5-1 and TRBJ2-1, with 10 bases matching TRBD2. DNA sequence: TGCGCCAGCAGCGAGGGGGTGGGACTAGCGAGCAATGAGCAGTTCTTC. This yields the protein CASSEGVGLASNEQFF.